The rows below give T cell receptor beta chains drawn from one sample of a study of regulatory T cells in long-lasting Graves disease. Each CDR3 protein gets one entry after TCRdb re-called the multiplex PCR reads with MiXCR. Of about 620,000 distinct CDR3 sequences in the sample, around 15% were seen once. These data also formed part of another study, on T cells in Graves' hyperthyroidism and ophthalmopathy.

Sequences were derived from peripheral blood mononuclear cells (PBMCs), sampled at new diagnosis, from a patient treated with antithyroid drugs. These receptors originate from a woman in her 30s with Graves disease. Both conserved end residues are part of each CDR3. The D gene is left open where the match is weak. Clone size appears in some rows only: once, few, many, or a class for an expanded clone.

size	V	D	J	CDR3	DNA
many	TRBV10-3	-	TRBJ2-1	CAISVTSLAYNEQFF	TGTGCCATCAGCGTCACTAGTCTAGCGTACAATGAGCAGTTCTTC
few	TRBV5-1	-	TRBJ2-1	CASSLDGKFKQFF	TGCGCCAGCAGCTTGGACGGGAAGTTTAAGCAGTTCTTC
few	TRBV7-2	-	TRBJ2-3	CASSLVPKAFTDTQYF	TGTGCCAGCAGCTTAGTGCCAAAAGCGTTCACAGATACGCAGTATTTT
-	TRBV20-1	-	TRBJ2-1	CSATDSSLYNEQFF	TGCAGTGCTACGGACAGTAGCCTCTACAATGAGCAGTTCTTC
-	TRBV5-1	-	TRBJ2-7	CASSLTGTDYEQYF	TGCGCCAGCAGCTTGACCGGGACGGACTACGAGCAGTACTTC
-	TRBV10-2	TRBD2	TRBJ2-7	CASSGGLAGREQYF	TGCGCCAGCAGTGGGGGACTAGCGGGTCGTGAGCAGTACTTC
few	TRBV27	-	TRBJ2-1	CASSLSRPDNEQFF	TGTGCCAGCAGTTTATCGAGACCGGACAATGAGCAGTTCTTC
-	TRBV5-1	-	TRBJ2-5	CASSLEPGRGETQYF	TGCGCCAGCAGCTTGGAGCCGGGCCGCGGGGAGACCCAGTACTTC
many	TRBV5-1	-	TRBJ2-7	CASSLYQGYEQYF	TGCGCCAGCAGCTTGTACCAGGGTTACGAGCAGTACTTC
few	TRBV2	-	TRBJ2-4	CASSSTPNIQYF	TGTGCCAGCAGTTCAACGCCGAACATTCAGTACTTC
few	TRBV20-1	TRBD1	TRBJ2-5	CSARVPGTAKETQYF	TGCAGTGCTAGGGTACCCGGGACAGCAAAAGAGACCCAGTACTTC
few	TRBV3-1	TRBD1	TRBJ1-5	CASSLIGQDQHF	TGTGCCAGCAGCCTAATAGGACAGGATCAGCATTTT
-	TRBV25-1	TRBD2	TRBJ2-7	CASRSSSGGYEQYF	TGTGCCAGCAGAAGTTCTAGCGGCGGGTACGAGCAGTACTTC
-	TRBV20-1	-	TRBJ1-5	CSAEPGTRNQPQHF	TGCAGTGCTGAACCCGGGACAAGGAATCAGCCCCAGCATTTT
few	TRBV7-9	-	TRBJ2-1	CASSWGQSSYDEQFF	TGTGCCAGCAGCTGGGGGCAGAGTAGTTACGATGAGCAGTTCTTC
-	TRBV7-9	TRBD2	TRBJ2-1	CASSLAGGYEQFF	TGTGCCAGCAGCCTCGCGGGGGGGTATGAGCAGTTCTTC
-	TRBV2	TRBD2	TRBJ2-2	CASSESSGAGELFF	TGTGCCAGCAGTGAGTCTAGCGGAGCCGGGGAGCTGTTTTTT
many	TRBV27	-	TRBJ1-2	CASSFTANYGYTF	TGTGCCAGCAGTTTTACGGCTAACTATGGCTACACCTTC
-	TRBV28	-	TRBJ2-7	CASQRGPPQEAGEQYF	TGTGCCAGCCAGCGAGGACCCCCCCAGGAGGCGGGAGAGCAGTACTTC
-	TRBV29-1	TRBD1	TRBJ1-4	CSVWQGGTNEKLFF	TGCAGCGTTTGGCAGGGGGGAACTAATGAAAAACTGTTTTTT
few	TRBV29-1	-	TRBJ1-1	CSVQGLGPEAFF	TGCAGCGTTCAGGGGCTAGGCCCTGAAGCTTTCTTT
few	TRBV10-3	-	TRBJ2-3	CAITSSGSTDTQYF	TGTGCCATCACCTCGAGCGGTAGCACAGATACGCAGTATTTT
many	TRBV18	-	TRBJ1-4	CASSSQTGLNEKLFF	TGTGCCAGCTCATCGCAGACAGGACTTAATGAAAAACTGTTTTTT
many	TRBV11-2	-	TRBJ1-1	CASSNPSPQNTEAFF	TGTGCCAGCAGCAACCCAAGTCCCCAGAACACTGAAGCTTTCTTT
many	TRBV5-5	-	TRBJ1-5	CASSLTVGRNQPQHF	TGTGCCAGCAGCTTGACAGTAGGGCGCAATCAGCCCCAGCATTTT
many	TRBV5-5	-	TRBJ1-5	CASSLVGGRNQPQHF	TGTGCCAGCAGCTTGGTAGGGGGGCGCAATCAGCCCCAGCATTTT
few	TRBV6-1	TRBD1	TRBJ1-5	CASRATGLSNQPQHF	TGTGCCAGCAGGGCGACAGGGCTCAGCAATCAGCCCCAGCATTTT
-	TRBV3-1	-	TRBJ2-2	CASSLMGGELFF	TGTGCCAGCAGCCTCATGGGCGGGGAGCTGTTTTTT
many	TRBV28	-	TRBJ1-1	CASSPTGWGTEAFF	TGTGCCAGCAGTCCGACCGGGTGGGGGACTGAAGCTTTCTTT
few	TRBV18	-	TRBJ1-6	CASSEGGAGTPLHF	TGTGCCAGCTCAGAGGGGGGCGCAGGGACACCCCTCCACTTT
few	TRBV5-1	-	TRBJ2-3	CASSFAHGISDTQYF	TGCGCCAGCAGCTTCGCCCACGGAATCTCAGATACGCAGTATTTT
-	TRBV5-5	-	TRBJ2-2	CASSLISWGTGELFF	TGTGCCAGCAGCTTAATTAGTTGGGGAACCGGGGAGCTGTTTTTT
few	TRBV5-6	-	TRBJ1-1	CATTVDSSTTEAFF	TGTGCCACGACGGTTGACAGTTCAACCACTGAAGCTTTCTTT
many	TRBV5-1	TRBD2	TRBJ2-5	CASSLDPKVAGETQYF	TGCGCCAGCAGCTTAGACCCGAAGGTAGCGGGGGAGACCCAGTACTTC
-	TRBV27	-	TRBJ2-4	CASSFGSAKNIQYF	TGTGCCAGCAGTTTTGGTTCGGCCAAAAACATTCAGTACTTC
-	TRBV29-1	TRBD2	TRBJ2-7	CSVGGLAESYEQYF	TGCAGCGTTGGTGGACTAGCGGAATCCTACGAGCAGTACTTC
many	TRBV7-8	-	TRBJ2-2	CASSLRSRRVTGELFF	TGTGCCAGCAGCCTCAGGTCCAGACGAGTGACCGGGGAGCTGTTTTTT
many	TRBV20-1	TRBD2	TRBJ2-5	CSASVGGGRGEKTQYF	TGCAGTGCTAGTGTCGGGGGGGGGCGCGGGGAGAAGACCCAGTACTTC
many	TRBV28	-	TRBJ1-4	CASQNRGVTNEKLFF	TGTGCCAGCCAGAACCGGGGAGTGACTAATGAAAAACTGTTTTTT
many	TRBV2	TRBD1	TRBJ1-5	CASRTGQGYNQPQHF	TGTGCCAGCAGAACGGGACAGGGGTATAATCAGCCCCAGCATTTT
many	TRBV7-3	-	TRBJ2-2	CASSPIAGEELFF	TGTGCCAGCAGCCCCATTGCTGGCGAAGAGCTGTTTTTT
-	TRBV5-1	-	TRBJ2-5	CASSRRTDMEETQYF	TGCGCCAGCAGCCGGCGGACTGACATGGAAGAGACCCAGTACTTC
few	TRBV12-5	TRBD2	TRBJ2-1	CASGLEPIKTSGSINEQFF	TGTGCTAGTGGTTTGGAACCGATTAAGACTAGCGGGAGTATCAATGAGCAGTTCTTC
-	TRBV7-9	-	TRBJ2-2	CASSFNSLGTGELFF	TGTGCCAGCAGCTTTAATTCTTTGGGCACCGGGGAGCTGTTTTTT
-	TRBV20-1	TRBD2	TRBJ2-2	CSAPAGGRTGELFF	TGCAGTGCCCCAGCGGGAGGGCGCACCGGGGAGCTGTTTTTT
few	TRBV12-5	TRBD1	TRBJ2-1	CASVPQPGQGCCGSSYNEQFF	TGTGCTAGTGTCCCCCAGCCGGGACAGGGATGTTGCGGGAGCTCCTACAATGAGCAGTTCTTC
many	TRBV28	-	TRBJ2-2	CASIRWPTGELFF	TGTGCCAGCATCCGTTGGCCGACCGGGGAGCTGTTTTTT
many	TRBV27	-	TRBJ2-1	CASRHNTGYEQFF	TGTGCCAGCAGGCACAATACAGGGTATGAGCAGTTCTTC
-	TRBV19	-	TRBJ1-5	CASSISVGSQPQHF	TGTGCCAGTAGTATATCTGTAGGTAGTCAGCCCCAGCATTTT
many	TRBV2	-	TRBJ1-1	CASSQTGSPLIGAFF	TGTGCCAGCAGTCAAACGGGGTCGCCTTTGATAGGGGCTTTCTTT
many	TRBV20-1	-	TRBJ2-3	CSASDSTDTQYF	TGCAGTGCTAGTGACAGCACAGATACGCAGTATTTT
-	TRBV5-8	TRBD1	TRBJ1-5	CASSYGTENQPQHF	TGTGCCAGCAGCTACGGGACAGAGAATCAGCCCCAGCATTTT